This T cell receptor beta chain was documented in a study of tumor-infiltrating lymphocytes in oesophageal squamous cell carcinoma. The CDR3 loop spans 14 amino acids. Germline values: CDR1 SGHAT, CDR2 FQNNGV. This clonotype appeared once. TCRdb passed the PCR reads through MiXCR, listing each CDR3 protein once. The table lists more than 10,000 distinct CDR3 sequences, about half of them singletons. The source of this sequence is a male donor with esophageal squamous cell carcinoma. Sequencing was done on a sample of normal esophageal tissue next to the tumor. This chain links TRBV11-2 with TRBJ2-5; D is perhaps TRBD2 (6 bases). The J call may be faulty, since TRBJ2-1 better matches the DNA end. The CDR3 DNA follows: TGTGCCAGCAGCATTGGACTACATAACAATGAGCAGTTCTTC. It translates to CASSIGLHNNEQFF.